The 31 T cell receptor beta chains listed next were all sequenced from one sample in a study of control samples from healthy donors and cancer patients. Sequenced by immunoSEQ multiplex PCR; TCRdb stores in-frame clones only, minus some. The sample carries about 44,000 clones, roughly 65% recorded once. The sequenced material came from formalin-fixed, paraffin-embedded tissue. Receptors were obtained from a male donor with melanoma.

The J gene is TRBJ2-5, the V gene TRBV28; maybe TRBD2 (5 bases). The CDR3 is 15 residues long. Germline V gives CDR1 MDHEN, CDR2 SYDVKM. V lost 8 bases and J lost 0, with 16 bases in between. DNA for the CDR3: TGTGCCAGCGTGACCTCTAGCAGGTACCAAGAGACCCAGTACTTC. Translated, it gives CASVTSSRYQETQYF. Drawing the rest from reference TRBV28 and TRBJ2-5, the complete variable domain is DVKVTQSSRYLVKRTGEKVFLECVQDMDHENMFWYRQDPGLGLRLIYFSYDVKMKEKGDIPEGYSVSREKKERFSLILESASTNQTSMYLCASVTSSRYQETQYFGPGTRLLVL.

This clone has more than one count but fewer than ten. This chain connects TRBV18 to TRBJ2-3, with D possibly being TRBD2 (6 bases). Germline CDR1 KGHSH, CDR2 LQKENI. V dropped 3 bases and J dropped 4 bases, with 14 bases sitting between them. This CDR3 has 15 residues. CDR3 region: CASSPGGMVADTQYF. The DNA for the CDR3 is TGTGCCAGCTCACCGGGGGGAATGGTGGCAGATACGCAGTATTTT.

This chain links TRBV20-1 with TRBJ2-1; D is uncertain. The V gene lost 5 bases and the J gene lost 8 bases, with 7 bases spanning the gap. The germline V gene encodes CDR1 DFQATT and CDR2 SNEGSKA (reference sequence). The CDR3 contains 10 residues. CDR3 region: CSARRDEQFF. CDR3 bases: TGCAGTGCTCGAAGGGATGAGCAGTTCTTC.

The gene calls are TRBV20-1 and TRBJ2-7; no definite D call. This CDR3 contains 10 residues. Germline V gene data show CDR1 as DFQATT and CDR2 as SNEGSKA (reference sequence). V was shortened by 3 bases and J by 5 bases, with 5 bases between the two germline ends. Here the CDR3 DNA reads TGCAGTGCTAGTTTGGACGAGCAGTACTTC. This translates into CSASLDEQYF.

This clone has a single count. The J gene is TRBJ1-1, the V gene TRBV7-9; D remains unclear. Germline CDR1 and CDR2: SEHNR and FQNEAQ (reference sequence). V lost 4 bases to trimming and J lost 3 bases, with 21 bases between them. The CDR3 spans 17 residues. CDR3 region: CASSSPAGSVGYTEAFF. Written as DNA, the CDR3 is TGTGCCAGCAGCTCCCCAGCAGGTTCAGTTGGGTACACTGAAGCTTTCTTT.

The chain uses TRBV6-2 or TRBV6-3 and TRBJ2-4; D possibly corresponds to TRBD2 (7 bases). The CDR3 is 17 amino acids. Germline CDR1 reads MNHEY; CDR2 reads SVGEGT. Trimming shortened V by 2 bases and J by 7 bases, and 21 bases separated the two germline ends. CDR3: CASSYTGTTGLWNIQYF. The CDR3 nucleotides are TGTGCCAGCAGTTACACAGGGACTACCGGGTTATGGAACATTCAGTACTTC.

Points on this clone: A much more abundant neighbour one base away suggests this may be a read error. The chain links TRBV28 to TRBJ1-5; 7 nucleotides match TRBD1. This CDR3 has 15 residues. The ends lost 5 bases at V and 3 bases at J; junction bases unmatched: 7. Germline CDR1 and CDR2: MDHEN and SYDVKM. CDR3 sequence (DNA): TGTGCCAGCAGTCCCTTCAGGGGGAACAATCAGCCCCAGCATTTT. It translates to CASSPFRGNNQPQHF.

The rearrangement joins TRBV2 to TRBJ2-4, with 8 nucleotides matching TRBD2. The CDR3 extends over 15 amino acids. CDR1 is SNHLY and CDR2 is FYNNEI in the germline V gene. J gave up 1 base and V 8 bases, and 7 bases lay outside the gene matches. The CDR3 reads CASQGGRRAKNIQYF. CDR3 DNA sequence: TGTGCCAGCCAGGGCGGGAGGAGGGCCAAAAACATTCAGTACTTC.

The V gene is TRBV11-3, the J gene TRBJ2-1; D remains ambiguous. V lost 5 bases to trimming and J lost 0 bases, with 11 bases between them. The germline CDR1 and CDR2 sequences are SGHNT and YENEEA. The CDR3 runs to 15 residues. The DNA of the CDR3 is TGTGCCAGCAGCCCTACCACGTCCTCCTACAATGAGCAGTTCTTC. Protein: CASSPTTSSYNEQFF.

This chain uses TRBV6-6 with TRBJ1-2, with TRBD1 matching 7 bases. The V gene end was trimmed by 6 bases and the J gene end by 3 bases; junction bases not matched to a gene: 7. The CDR3 contains 14 residues. The V gene's germline CDR1 is MNHNY and CDR2 SVGAGI (reference sequence). CDR3 bases: TGTGCCAGCAGACGTGCAGGGGGTGACTATGGCTACACCTTC. It is translated as CASRRAGGDYGYTF.

A single count supports this clone. V and J are TRBV18 and TRBJ2-1, with D tentatively TRBD2 (6 bases). V was trimmed by 5 bases and J by 9 bases, leaving 17 bases between them. The CDR3 is 14 residues long. Germline loops: CDR1 KGHSH, CDR2 LQKENI. The CDR3 sequence is CASSTGGGDLEQFF. The CDR3 nucleotides are TGTGCCAGCTCAACTGGGGGAGGAGATCTTGAGCAGTTCTTC.

This clone was counted only a few times. The chain links TRBV4-1 to TRBJ2-5; 7 nucleotides line up with TRBD2. V lost 1 base and J lost 3; bases outside the gene matches: 5. The germline V gene has CDR1 MGHRA and CDR2 YSYEKL. The CDR3 has 15 residues. The CDR3 region has the DNA TGCGCCAGCAGCCAAGGGACTGCGGGGGAAGAGACCCAGTACTTC. It yields the protein CASSQGTAGEETQYF.

A few counts support this clone. This sequence joins TRBV9 and TRBJ2-3; no clear D. The germline CDR1 and CDR2 sequences are SGDLS and YYNGEE. V was trimmed by 0 bases and J by 6 bases, leaving 11 bases between them. This CDR3 spans 14 amino acids. In DNA form, the CDR3 reads TGTGCCAGCAGCGTAGGTGGGCGTGTCGATACGCAGTATTTT. This translates into CASSVGGRVDTQYF. Filled out from reference TRBV9 and TRBJ2-3, the complete variable domain reads DSGVTQTPKHLITATGQRVTLRCSPRSGDLSVYWYQQSLDQGLQFLIQYYNGEERAKGNILERFSAQQFPDLHSELNLSSLELGDSALYFCASSVGGRVDTQYFGPGTRLTVL.

The V and J genes are TRBV27 and TRBJ1-1; possibly TRBD1 for D (6 bases). Germline CDR1 and CDR2: MNHEY and SMNVEV (reference sequence). V lost 2 bases and J 1 base, leaving 8 bases between the germline ends. This CDR3 comprises 14 residues. The CDR3 bases are TGTGCCAGCAGTTTAGGGGGGGCGAACACTGAAGCTTTCTTT. It yields the protein CASSLGGANTEAFF.

The chain is built from TRBV5-1 and TRBJ2-5; D ambiguous. This CDR3 spans 13 amino acids. CDR1 and CDR2 from the germline V gene are SGHRS and YFSETQ. The V and J ends lost 4 bases and 5 bases respectively, with 12 bases between them. The CDR3 sequence: CASSGVEWETQYF. CDR3 bases: TGCGCCAGCAGCGGGGTTGAGTGGGAGACCCAGTACTTC.

V gene TRBV9 combines with J gene TRBJ2-5; D unresolved. The germline gives CDR1 SGDLS, CDR2 YYNGEE. V was shortened by 3 bases and J by 2 bases, with 2 bases between the two germline ends. The CDR3 is 11 amino acids. CDR3 nucleotides: TGTGCCAGCAGCGGACAAGAGACCCAGTACTTC. Translation: CASSGQETQYF.

The chain employs TRBV19 and TRBJ2-7; a possible D gene is TRBD2 (5 bases). V was shortened by 2 bases and J by 2 bases, with 13 bases between the two germline ends. There are 15 residues in the CDR3. Germline V lookup: CDR1 LNHDA, CDR2 SQIVND (reference sequence). CDR3: CASSISGDGAYEQYF. CDR3 nucleotides: TGTGCCAGTAGTATAAGTGGTGACGGGGCCTACGAGCAGTACTTC.

The V call is TRBV11-2, the J call TRBJ1-1; the D is unclear. The V and J ends lost 1 base and 1 base respectively, with 13 bases between them. Germline V gene data show CDR1 as SGHAT and CDR2 as FQNNGV. The CDR3 consists of 16 residues. The chain's CDR3 is CASSLVGFAGNTEAFF. The CDR3, as DNA: TGTGCCAGCAGCTTAGTGGGATTCGCAGGGAACACTGAAGCTTTCTTT. Based on the CDR3 plus reference TRBV11-2 and TRBJ1-1, the full variable domain is EAGVAQSPRYKIIEKRQSVAFWCNPISGHATLYWYQQILGQGPKLLIQFQNNGVVDDSQLPKDRFSAERLKGVDSTLKIQPAKLEDSAVYLCASSLVGFAGNTEAFFGQGTRLTVV.

J is TRBJ2-2 and V is TRBV7-2; tentative D call: TRBD2 (5 bases). Trimming cost V 3 bases and J 4 bases, with 6 bases left between them. CDR3 length equals 13 residues. CDR1 SGHTA and CDR2 FQGNSA come from the germline V gene. CDR3 coding DNA: TGTGCCAGCAGCTTTGAGGGCACCGGGGAGCTGTTTTTT. It is translated as CASSFEGTGELFF.

J is TRBJ2-2 and V is TRBV7-8; 7 bases match TRBD2. The CDR3 totals 14 residues. CDR1 and CDR2 (germline): SGHVS, FQNEAQ. The ends lost 4 bases at V and 6 bases at J; junction bases unmatched: 5. The CDR3, as DNA: TGTGCCAGCAGCTGGACTAGTTCTTCCGGGGAGCTGTTTTTT. Its translation: CASSWTSSSGELFF. Drawing the rest from reference TRBV7-8 and TRBJ2-2, the complete variable domain is GAGVSQSPRYKVAKRGQDVALRCDPISGHVSLFWYQQALGQGPEFLTYFQNEAQLDKSGLPSDRFFAERPEGSVSTLKIQRTQQEDSAVYLCASSWTSSSGELFFGEGSRLTVL.

To note about this clone: A clone one base away is much larger, so this may be a read error. The J gene is TRBJ1-1, the V gene TRBV11-2; D remains ambiguous. CDR3 length equals 13 residues. Germline V CDR1 and CDR2: SGHAT, FQNNGV. DNA of the CDR3: TGTGCCAGCAGCTACAGAGTGCCCCTTGAAGTTTTCTTT. Its translation: CASSYRVPLEVFF.

This clone was recorded once. The genes are TRBV27 and TRBJ1-5; D may be TRBD1 (6 bases). V lost 5 bases, J lost 8 bases, and 22 bases lay in between. CDR1 is MNHEY and CDR2 is SMNVEV in the germline V gene (reference sequence). The CDR3 totals 16 residues. Here the CDR3 reads CASSPRSQGLIEPQHF. CDR3 nucleotide sequence: TGTGCCAGCAGTCCCCGGTCACAGGGTTTGATTGAGCCCCAGCATTTT.

There are a few counts of this clone. Other DNA sequences in the same sample also yield this CDR3. This sequence joins TRBV10-2 and TRBJ2-5, with 14 bases lining up with TRBD2. This CDR3 has 14 amino acids. Germline assignment: CDR1 WSHSY and CDR2 SAAADI. The junction had 1 base not matched to a gene; V was cut back by 4 bases and J by 6 bases. In DNA, the CDR3 is TGCGCCAGCAGTGGGACTAGCGGGGGGCAGACCCAGTACTTC. This gives the protein CASSGTSGGQTQYF.

V is TRBV2 and J is TRBJ1-6; 9 positions agree with TRBD1. Trimming at V came to 10 bases and at J to 8 bases, leaving 3 bases not matched to a gene. The CDR3 is made up of 12 amino acids. From germline, CDR1 is SNHLY and CDR2 FYNNEI. The CDR3 here is CATRDRDSPLHF. The DNA for the CDR3 is TGTGCCACCCGGGACAGGGATTCACCCCTCCACTTT.

The J gene is TRBJ1-5, the V gene TRBV23-1; 7 positions match TRBD1. TRBV23-1 is treated as an ORF (open reading frame) with a function not yet certain. This CDR3 has 14 amino acids. J gave up 5 bases and V 8 bases, and 9 bases lay outside the gene matches. The DNA for the CDR3 is TGCGCCAGCGGGTCTCTACAGGGGCATCAGCCCCAGCATTTT. Its translation is CASGSLQGHQPQHF.

This clone occurred a few times. CDR3 DNA: TGTGCCAGCACAACCTGGCAGACCTACGAGCAGTACTTC. Residues: CASTTWQTYEQYF. This sequence joins TRBV7-9 and TRBJ2-7; no definite D call. This CDR3 is 13 amino acids long. Germline loops: CDR1 SEHNR, CDR2 FQNEAQ (reference sequence). Trimming removed 7 bases at V and 2 bases at J, with 12 bases between.

This clone is judged medium-sized. The chain employs TRBV3-1 (or the pseudogene TRBV3-2) and TRBJ2-1, with 9 bases aligning to TRBD1. V shed 4 bases, J shed 7 bases, and the junction held 8 bases outside the gene matches. The germline gives CDR1 LGHDT, CDR2 YNNKEL (reference sequence). The CDR3 runs to 15 residues. In nucleotides, the CDR3 is TGTGCCAGCAGCCCCGGACAGGGGCGGGGTAATGAGCAGTTCTTC. Encoded protein: CASSPGQGRGNEQFF.

The V gene is TRBV6-5, the J gene TRBJ2-7; the match to TRBD1 covers 12 bases. Germline-derived CDR1 and CDR2 are MNHEY and SVGAGI. The CDR3 loop spans 14 amino acids. The ends lost 8 bases at V and 4 bases at J; junction bases unmatched: 6. The CDR3 sequence is CASGGTGGAYEQYF. The CDR3 region has the DNA TGTGCCAGCGGGGGGACAGGGGGCGCGTACGAGCAGTACTTC.

The V gene is TRBV7-9, the J gene TRBJ2-3; the D gene is possibly TRBD2 (6 bases). V was trimmed by 5 bases and J by 6 bases, leaving 15 bases between them. This CDR3 spans 14 amino acids. Germline CDR1 and CDR2: SEHNR and FQNEAQ (reference sequence). The CDR3 here is CASSPGRGRDTQYF. As DNA, the CDR3 is TGTGCCAGCAGCCCTGGGCGGGGTCGGGATACGCAGTATTTT.

This chain connects TRBV15 to TRBJ2-5; possibly TRBD1 for D (6 bases). Germline V gene lookup returns CDR1 LNHNV and CDR2 YYDKDF (reference sequence). V lost 0 bases and J lost 5, with 16 bases in between. The CDR3 runs to 16 residues. In DNA, the CDR3 is TGTGCCACCAGCAGAGATGGGGTTTATAGGGGGGAGACCCAGTACTTC. Translated: CATSRDGVYRGETQYF.

Note on this clone: This may be a read error, as it is one base from a much larger clone. The gene calls are TRBV5-5 and TRBJ2-1; 7 bases line up with TRBD2. This CDR3 is 15 amino acids long. The V gene's germline CDR1 is SGHKS and CDR2 YYEKEE (reference sequence). The CDR3 DNA follows: TGTACCAGCAGCCCCGGACTAGGGACCTACAATGAGCAGTTCTTC. As protein: CTSSPGLGTYNEQFF.